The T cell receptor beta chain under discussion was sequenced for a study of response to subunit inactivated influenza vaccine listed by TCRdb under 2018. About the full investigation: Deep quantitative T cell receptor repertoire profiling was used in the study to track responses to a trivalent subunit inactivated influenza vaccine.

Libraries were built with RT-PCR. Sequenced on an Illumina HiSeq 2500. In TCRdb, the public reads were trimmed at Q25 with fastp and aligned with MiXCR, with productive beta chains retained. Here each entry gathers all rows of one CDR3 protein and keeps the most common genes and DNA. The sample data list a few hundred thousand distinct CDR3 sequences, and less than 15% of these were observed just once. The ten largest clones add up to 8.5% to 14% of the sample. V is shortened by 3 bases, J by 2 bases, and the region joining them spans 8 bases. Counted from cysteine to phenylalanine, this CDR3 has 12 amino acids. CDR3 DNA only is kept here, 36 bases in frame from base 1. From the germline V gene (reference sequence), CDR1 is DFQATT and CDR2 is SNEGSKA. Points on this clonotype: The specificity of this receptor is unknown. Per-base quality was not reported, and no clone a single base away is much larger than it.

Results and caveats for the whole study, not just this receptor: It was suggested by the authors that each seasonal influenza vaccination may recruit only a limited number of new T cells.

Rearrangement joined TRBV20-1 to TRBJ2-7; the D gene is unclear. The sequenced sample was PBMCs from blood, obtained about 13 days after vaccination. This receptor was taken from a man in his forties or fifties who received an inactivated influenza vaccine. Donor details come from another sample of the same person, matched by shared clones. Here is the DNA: TGCAGTGCTAGTGATGATGCCTACGAGCAGTACTTC. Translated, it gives CSASDDAYEQYF.